The 27 T cell receptor beta chains below all came from one sample that was sequenced in a study of blood T cell repertoires in COVID-19. Produced via immunoSEQ multiplex PCR; TCRdb's table is partial and in-frame only. Among roughly 310,000 clones listed, 85% to 90% were seen once. The sample was peripheral blood. The receptors derive from a woman between 50 and 59 years old with active or convalescent COVID-19.

This clone was recorded only once. This chain links TRBV28 with TRBJ1-3; D gene unclear. The CDR3 has 12 amino acids. V lost 5 bases and J 6 bases, leaving 8 bases between the germline ends. CDR1 and CDR2 from the germline V gene are MDHEN and SYDVKM. The CDR3 sequence is CASSEGLNTIYF. The CDR3 nucleotides read TGTGCCAGCAGTGAGGGTTTAAACACCATATATTTT.

The chain couples TRBV19 to TRBJ1-4; D gene ambiguous. The CDR3 consists of 16 residues. Germline V lookup: CDR1 LNHDA, CDR2 SQIVND (reference sequence). Between the trimmed V and J ends, which lost 7 bases and 3 bases, there was a span of 18 bases. The CDR3: CASTAIDRVPNEKLFF. CDR3 nucleotide sequence: TGTGCCAGTACCGCCATCGATCGGGTCCCTAATGAAAAACTGTTTTTT. Full variable domain (remainder filled in from reference TRBV19 and TRBJ1-4): DGGITQSPKYLFRKEGQNVTLSCEQNLNHDAMYWYRQDPGQGLRLIYYSQIVNDFQKGDIAEGYSVSREKKESFPLTVTSAQKNPTAFYLCASTAIDRVPNEKLFFGSGTQLSVL.

The rearrangement uses TRBV29-1 and TRBJ2-3; 10 bases match TRBD2. From germline, CDR1 is SQVTM and CDR2 ANQGSEA. Trimming at V came to 0 bases and at J to 6 bases, leaving 9 bases not matched to a gene. The CDR3 has 16 amino acids. Written as DNA, the CDR3 is TGCAGCGTTGAAGATCACCTAGCGGGAGATCGGGATACGCAGTATTTT. Translated: CSVEDHLAGDRDTQYF.

The chain carries TRBV12-5 and TRBJ1-2; 9 bases are shared with TRBD1. In germline, CDR1 is LGHNT, CDR2 FRNRAP. This CDR3 is 16 amino acids long. Unmatched junction bases numbered 13, after V lost 3 bases and J lost 8 bases. The CDR3 sequence: CASGLTGQGGQRGYTF. The DNA of the CDR3 is TGTGCTAGTGGTTTAACGGGACAGGGAGGTCAACGGGGCTACACCTTC.

The V and J genes are TRBV3-1 (or the pseudogene TRBV3-2) and TRBJ1-2, with TRBD1 as a possible D gene (6 bases). Germline V gene data show CDR1 as LGHDT and CDR2 as YNNKEL (reference sequence). The ends were cut back, 1 base at V and 6 bases at J, with 18 bases in the middle. This CDR3 has 16 residues. CDR3 sequence reads: CASSQGSVQGFDGYTF. The CDR3 DNA is TGTGCCAGCAGCCAAGGCTCAGTTCAGGGGTTCGATGGCTACACCTTC.

The V call is TRBV6-2 or TRBV6-3, the J call TRBJ2-6, with D hard to call. This CDR3 is built from 15 residues. Trimming removed 4 bases from V and 0 bases from J, with 7 bases in between. Germline-derived CDR1 and CDR2 are MNHEY and SVGEGT. CDR3 sequence: CASSSGRSGANVLTF. In DNA, the CDR3 is TGTGCCAGCAGTTCTGGCCGCTCTGGGGCCAACGTCCTGACTTTC.

In this sample, this clone turned up a few times. The V call is TRBV19, the J call TRBJ1-4; D not resolved. Looked up from germline, CDR1 is LNHDA and CDR2 is SQIVND (reference sequence). The V end lost 2 bases, the J end lost 7 bases, and 14 bases lay between the germline ends. CDR3 length: 15 amino acids. The CDR3 loop reads CASSISGSGGEKLFF. The CDR3 nucleotides read TGTGCCAGTAGTATATCGGGCAGCGGAGGTGAAAAACTGTTTTTT.

V gene TRBV6-4 combines with J gene TRBJ2-5; 7 nucleotides agree with TRBD1. This CDR3 has 16 residues. V trimming: 3 bases; J trimming: 2 bases; junction bases outside the gene matches: 9. Germline CDR1 and CDR2: MRHNA and SNTAGT. CDR3 residues: CASSEVTGNTQETQYF. CDR3 coding DNA: TGTGCCAGCAGTGAGGTGACAGGGAATACTCAAGAGACCCAGTACTTC.

J is TRBJ2-3 and V is TRBV5-5, with D perhaps TRBD2 (7 bases). Trimming left V 0 bases short and J 5 bases short, with 19 bases between. The germline CDR1 and CDR2 sequences are SGHKS and YYEKEE (reference sequence). CDR3 length equals 17 residues. In DNA, the CDR3 is TGTGCCAGCAGCTTGGATGGCCGGAGGGGGGGCGGAGATACGCAGTATTTT. Amino acid sequence: CASSLDGRRGGGDTQYF.

This clone was seen only a few times. The V call is TRBV27, the J call TRBJ1-6; D unresolved. The CDR3 has 12 residues. Trimming removed 5 bases at V and 8 bases at J, with 7 bases between. Germline V gene data show CDR1 as MNHEY and CDR2 as SMNVEV (reference sequence). CDR3 nucleotides: TGTGCCAGCAGTGAAGCGGATTCACCCCTCCACTTT. Its translation: CASSEADSPLHF.

The chain joins TRBV7-2 to TRBJ2-7, with TRBD1 matching 8 bases. The CDR3 loop spans 15 amino acids. CDR1 is SGHTA and CDR2 is FQGNSA in the germline V gene. After removal of 1 base from V and 3 bases from J, the junction contained 5 bases not matched to a gene. CDR3 sequence (DNA): TGTGCCAGCAGCTTAGGAGCGGACAGGGTCTACGAGCAGTACTTC. It specifies CASSLGADRVYEQYF. Looking up the rest from reference TRBV7-2 and TRBJ2-7 gives the full variable domain: GAGVSQSPSNKVTEKGKDVELRCDPISGHTALYWYRQSLGQGLEFLIYFQGNSAPDKSGLPSDRFSAERTGGSVSTLTIQRTQQEDSAVYLCASSLGADRVYEQYFGPGTRLTVT.

About this clone itself: This sample includes further DNA sequences coding for the same CDR3. The chain combines TRBV6-5 with TRBJ1-3; a weak D match, TRBD1 (5 bases). V was trimmed by 7 bases and J by 1 base, leaving 11 bases between them. Germline V gene sequence: CDR1 MNHEY, CDR2 SVGAGI. CDR3 length equals 14 residues. The CDR3 DNA reads as TGTGCCAGCAATCCGGGGGGATCTGGAAACACCATATATTTT. Protein: CASNPGGSGNTIYF.

V and J are TRBV19 and TRBJ1-2, with 10 bases matching TRBD1. V was pared by 4 bases and J by 7 bases, with 12 bases of the junction left unmatched. This CDR3 comprises 16 residues. Germline V CDR1 and CDR2: LNHDA, SQIVND (reference sequence). The CDR3 nucleotides read TGTGCCAGTAGTACAGCCGGGACAGGGGTTTTCGGTGGCTACACCTTC. Its translation is CASSTAGTGVFGGYTF.

This chain joins TRBV25-1 and TRBJ1-1; no definite D call. V was cut by 1 base and J by 4 bases, with 13 bases left in between. Germline values: CDR1 MGHDK, CDR2 SYGVNS. The CDR3 extends over 15 amino acids. This chain's CDR3 is CASSESPARGTEAFF. CDR3 in DNA: TGTGCCAGCAGTGAATCCCCAGCCCGGGGCACTGAAGCTTTCTTT.

The J gene is TRBJ2-5, the V gene TRBV5-5; the match to TRBD2 covers 8 bases. The germline V gene has CDR1 SGHKS and CDR2 YYEKEE (reference sequence). V dropped 1 base and J dropped 2; count of bases not matched to a gene: 16. CDR3 length: 19 residues. Here the CDR3 reads CASSLSIFSTGGIQETQYF. As DNA, the CDR3 is TGTGCCAGCAGCTTGTCAATTTTTAGTACGGGAGGGATACAAGAGACCCAGTACTTC.

This clone was seen once. The V gene is TRBV13, the J gene TRBJ2-2; no reliable D call. Germline V lookup: CDR1 PRHDT, CDR2 FYEKMQ (reference sequence). V was clipped by 3 bases and J by 0 bases, with 11 bases between them. The CDR3 is 16 amino acids. The CDR3 coding sequence is TGTGCCAGCAGCTTGCGAATTGTTTCGAACACCGGGGAGCTGTTTTTT. It codes for CASSLRIVSNTGELFF.

The gene calls are TRBV7-9 and TRBJ1-3; D perhaps matches TRBD1 (5 bases). Trimming left V 1 base short and J 0 bases short, with 10 bases between. There are 16 residues in the CDR3. Germline CDR1 is SEHNR and CDR2 is FQNEAQ (reference sequence). The CDR3 region is CASSLVTGVSGNTIYF. CDR3 DNA sequence: TGTGCCAGCAGCTTAGTCACGGGGGTCTCTGGAAACACCATATATTTT. Full variable domain (remainder filled in from reference TRBV7-9 and TRBJ1-3): DTGVSQNPRHKITKRGQNVTFRCDPISEHNRLYWYRQTLGQGPEFLTYFQNEAQLEKSRLLSDRFSAERPKGSFSTLEIQRTEQGDSAMYLCASSLVTGVSGNTIYFGEGSWLTVV.

The V and J genes are TRBV3-1 (or the pseudogene TRBV3-2) and TRBJ1-1; TRBD1 agrees at 8 bases. The CDR3 totals 14 residues. V was pared by 4 bases and J by 5 bases, with 6 bases of the junction left unmatched. The germline V gene encodes CDR1 LGHDT and CDR2 YNNKEL (reference sequence). The DNA of the CDR3 is TGTGCCAGCAGCCTTCGACAGGGGAGGACTGAAGCTTTCTTT. Translating gives CASSLRQGRTEAFF.

The chain joins TRBV11-1 to TRBJ2-5; D is possibly TRBD1 (5 bases). The CDR3 runs 15 residues. From germline, CDR1 is SGHAT and CDR2 FQDESV (reference sequence). V was trimmed by 1 base and J by 5 bases, leaving 14 bases between them. DNA of the CDR3: TGTGCCAGCAGCTTAGGGGCAGGGCCTGGGGAGACCCAGTACTTC. Protein product: CASSLGAGPGETQYF.

The DNA of the CDR3 is TGTGCCAGCAGCACCCCTAGGCGAGTCGGAAAACTGTTTTTT. As protein: CASSTPRRVGKLFF. V gene TRBV21-1 combines with J gene TRBJ1-4. TRBV21-1 is reported as a pseudogene. CDR3 size: 14 residues.

The chain carries TRBV6-6 and TRBJ1-3, with TRBD1 matching over 11 bases. The CDR3 runs 16 residues. V lost 3 bases, J lost 0 bases, and 1 base stayed unmatched. Germline CDR1 is MNHNY and CDR2 is SVGAGI (reference sequence). CDR3 region: CASSYGTGGSGNTIYF. The DNA for the CDR3 is TGTGCCAGCAGTTATGGGACAGGGGGCTCTGGAAACACCATATATTTT.

The table lists this clone with a few counts. The rearrangement joins TRBV19 to TRBJ1-2, with D unclear. The CDR3 covers 12 residues. With 5 bases removed from V and 5 bases from J, the gap between germline ends came to 9 bases. Germline CDR1 and CDR2: LNHDA and SQIVND (reference sequence). The CDR3 region is CASSPGAYGYTF. DNA for the CDR3: TGTGCCAGTAGTCCCGGAGCTTATGGCTACACCTTC. The full variable domain, its missing parts supplied by reference TRBV19 and TRBJ1-2, is DGGITQSPKYLFRKEGQNVTLSCEQNLNHDAMYWYRQDPGQGLRLIYYSQIVNDFQKGDIAEGYSVSREKKESFPLTVTSAQKNPTAFYLCASSPGAYGYTFGSGTRLTVV.

The rearrangement uses TRBV10-3 and TRBJ2-3; TRBD1 matches 8 bases. CDR1 is ENHRY, CDR2 SYGVKD, per germline. The V segment lost 10 bases and the J segment 6 bases; nucleotides outside the gene matches: 15. The CDR3 consists of 15 residues. The CDR3, as DNA: TGTGCCACCGGACAGGGACTTAACAGGGGGGATACGCAGTATTTT. This codes for CATGQGLNRGDTQYF.

This clone appeared a few times. The chain uses TRBV6-1 and TRBJ2-1; the D gene is possibly TRBD2 (6 bases). Trimming removed 2 bases from V and 8 bases from J, with 25 bases in between. The CDR3 has 18 amino acids. Germline V gene data show CDR1 as MNHNS and CDR2 as SASEGT. CDR3 loop: CASSEWWRAGTAEDEQFF. DNA for the CDR3: TGTGCCAGCAGTGAATGGTGGCGGGCGGGAACGGCCGAAGATGAGCAGTTCTTC.

The chain links TRBV12-3 or TRBV12-4 to TRBJ2-2, with D possibly matching TRBD1 (6 bases). CDR3 size: 13 residues. The V and J ends lost 6 bases and 5 bases respectively, with 10 bases between them. As DNA, the CDR3 is TGTGCCAGCAGCTACACAGGGACCGGGGAGCTGTTTTTT. Amino acid sequence: CASSYTGTGELFF.

V usage is TRBV11-2 and J usage is TRBJ1-4, with D unclear. The CDR3 is made up of 12 amino acids. Trimming removed 1 base at V and 12 bases at J, with 9 bases between. Germline loops: CDR1 SGHAT, CDR2 FQNNGV. The CDR3 coding sequence is TGTGCCAGCAGCTTAGTGGGGAGGGAACTGTTTTTT. Its translation: CASSLVGRELFF. The whole variable domain, remainder taken from reference TRBV11-2 and TRBJ1-4, is EAGVAQSPRYKIIEKRQSVAFWCNPISGHATLYWYQQILGQGPKLLIQFQNNGVVDDSQLPKDRFSAERLKGVDSTLKIQPAKLEDSAVYLCASSLVGRELFFGSGTQLSVL.

The rearrangement uses TRBV7-9 and TRBJ2-1, with TRBD2 identical over 10 bases. Germline V lookup: CDR1 SEHNR, CDR2 FQNEAQ (reference sequence). The CDR3 has 15 residues. J gave up 5 bases and V 5 bases, and 6 bases lay outside the gene matches. DNA for the CDR3: TGTGCCAGCAGCCCACCCGGGACTAGCGACAATGAGCAGTTCTTC. Encoded protein: CASSPPGTSDNEQFF.